These T cell receptor beta chains were read from a single sample in a study of beta chain features in type 1 diabetes. Clones were sequenced by immunoSEQ multiplex PCR, and TCRdb holds only the in-frame ones, with some missing. The data contain roughly 260,000 clones, roughly 21% of them seen just once; the ten biggest clones take up less than 0.03%. Specimen: naive CD4+ T cells from blood. These receptors were collected from a middle-aged woman with type 1 diabetes. The CDR3 runs from the conserved cysteine through the conserved F or W. The D gene is left open where the match is weak. Expanded clones get a size class; other rows say once, few or many, or leave the size out.

D gene,J gene,clone size,V gene,CDR3 DNA,CDR3 protein
.,TRBJ1-2,.,TRBV19,TGTGCCAGTAGTAGGGGGGTCGGGGGATATGGCTACACCTTC,CASSRGVGGYGYTF
.,TRBJ1-1,few,TRBV29-1,TGCAGCGTTGTATTGAACACTGAAGCTTTCTTT,CSVVLNTEAFF
.,TRBJ1-2,few,TRBV5-1,TGCGCCAGCAGCTTGGCCAGGGCAGGGGATGACTATGGCTACACCTTC,CASSLARAGDDYGYTF
.,TRBJ2-1,few,TRBV18,TGTGCCAGCTCACCATGGACGAGAAGACTAAGAAATGAGCAGTTCTTC,CASSPWTRRLRNEQFF
TRBD2,TRBJ2-3,.,TRBV2,TGTGCCAGCAGTGGGACTAGCCCGACGCAGTATTTT,CASSGTSPTQYF
TRBD1,TRBJ2-3,once,TRBV7-3,TGTGCCAGCAGCTTAGGGACAGGGGGTGCGGATACAGATACGCAGTATTTT,CASSLGTGGADTDTQYF
.,TRBJ1-1,few,TRBV28,TGTGCCAGCAGCCAATCAGGGCGGGGGTTGAACACTGAAGCTTTCTTT,CASSQSGRGLNTEAFF
TRBD1,TRBJ2-1,few,TRBV25-1,TGTGCCAGCACTCATCCGGGACAGGCCTTCAATGAGCAGTTCTTC,CASTHPGQAFNEQFF
TRBD1,TRBJ2-5,.,TRBV5-1,TGCGCCAGCAGCTACTCCGGGACAGGGGGCCTGGAGACCCAGTACTTC,CASSYSGTGGLETQYF
.,TRBJ2-3,.,TRBV29-1,TGCAGCGTTCTGGGCACGATCGACGATACGCAGTATTTT,CSVLGTIDDTQYF
.,TRBJ1-2,.,TRBV5-6,TGTGCCAGCAGCTTGGTTTCAGTTAATTATGGCTACACCTTC,CASSLVSVNYGYTF
.,TRBJ2-7,few,TRBV4-3,TGCGCCAGCAGCCACATACAGGGTCGCGAGCAGTACTTC,CASSHIQGREQYF
.,TRBJ2-5,.,TRBV11-3,TGTGCCAGCAGTCCGGACCAAGAGACCCAGTACTTC,CASSPDQETQYF
TRBD2,TRBJ2-5,few,TRBV5-1,TGCGCCAGCAGCTTGCTAGCGGGAGAGGGAGAGACCCAGTACTTC,CASSLLAGEGETQYF
TRBD2,TRBJ2-2,.,TRBV15,TGTGCCACCAGCAGAGATAGAATAGCGGGGAACACCGGGGAGCTGTTTTTT,CATSRDRIAGNTGELFF
.,TRBJ2-7,.,TRBV7-8,TGTGCCAGCAGCTTAGAAGAGACATTGACCTACGAGCAGTACTTC,CASSLEETLTYEQYF
TRBD2,TRBJ2-7,.,TRBV29-1,TGCAGCGTAGGTGGACTAGCGGAGGTTTACGAGCAGTACTTC,CSVGGLAEVYEQYF
.,TRBJ1-5,few,TRBV2,TGTGCCAGCGGGGGAACAGGGCAGGTTCAGCCCCAGCATTTT,CASGGTGQVQPQHF
TRBD2,TRBJ2-5,few,TRBV30,TGTGCCTGGGGCGGGGGTCTAGCGGGAGTAGAGACCCAGTACTTC,CAWGGGLAGVETQYF
TRBD2,TRBJ2-2,.,TRBV29-1,TGCAGCGTGGGACTAGGTGGGGGCACCGGGGAGCTGTTTTTT,CSVGLGGGTGELFF
.,TRBJ2-1,.,TRBV7-2,TGTGCCAGCACCCTTGGGCATAAGGCAAATGAGCAGTTCTTC,CASTLGHKANEQFF
.,TRBJ1-4,.,TRBV28,TGTGCCAGCAGTCAGGGGACGCCGAATGAAAAACTGTTTTTT,CASSQGTPNEKLFF
TRBD1,TRBJ2-6,.,TRBV4-3,TGCGCCAGCAGCCAAGAATGGGGGACAGCTGGGGCCAACGTCCTGACTTTC,CASSQEWGTAGANVLTF
.,TRBJ2-7,few,TRBV7-2,TGTGCCAGCAGCTTACGGCCAGGGGTGGCCTACGAGCAGTACTTC,CASSLRPGVAYEQYF
.,TRBJ2-6,.,TRBV28,TGTGCCAGCAGTCATCAGGGAAGCTCTGGGGCCAACGTCCTGACTTTC,CASSHQGSSGANVLTF
TRBD2,TRBJ2-1,.,TRBV2,TGTGCCAGCAGTGAACGCACTAGCGGGAGTAGTGAGCAGTTCTTC,CASSERTSGSSEQFF